The clone carrying this T cell receptor beta chain has ten or more counts. Its antigen is not identified. The length of the CDR3 is 13 residues. Germline CDR1 and CDR2: ENHRY and SYGVKD. The V gene lost 6 bases and the J gene lost 4 bases, with 10 bases spanning the gap. These data originate in a study of T-cell memory formation after mild COVID-19. About the study: The two donors had largely donor-specific TCR clusters.

With constant-segment primers, 5'RACE yielded cDNA libraries of TCR alpha and TCR beta that carried sample barcodes and UMIs. TCRdb re-derived calls from the 5' RACE reads in MiXCR, one entry per CDR3 protein. Found here are 380,000 or so distinct CDR3 sequences, approximately 15% of them singletons; the top ten hold around a fifth. Study-wide results and limits: Certain responding clones were present in pre-infection memory, suggesting participation of cross-reactive memory. Researchers report contracting CD4+ clones mostly in CM and EM, with CD8+ clones in EMRA.

The chain recombines TRBV10-3 with TRBJ1-5; D is uncertain. The sequence derives from a man between 18 and 35 years old who had mild COVID-19 (a few samples of this study predate the infection). Cell type and time point are not known. The material sequenced was PBMCs or a T cell subset sorted from them (not recorded which). The CDR3 protein is CAISGRENQPQHF. For the CDR3, the DNA is TGTGCCATCAGCGGCCGGGAGAATCAGCCCCAGCATTTT.